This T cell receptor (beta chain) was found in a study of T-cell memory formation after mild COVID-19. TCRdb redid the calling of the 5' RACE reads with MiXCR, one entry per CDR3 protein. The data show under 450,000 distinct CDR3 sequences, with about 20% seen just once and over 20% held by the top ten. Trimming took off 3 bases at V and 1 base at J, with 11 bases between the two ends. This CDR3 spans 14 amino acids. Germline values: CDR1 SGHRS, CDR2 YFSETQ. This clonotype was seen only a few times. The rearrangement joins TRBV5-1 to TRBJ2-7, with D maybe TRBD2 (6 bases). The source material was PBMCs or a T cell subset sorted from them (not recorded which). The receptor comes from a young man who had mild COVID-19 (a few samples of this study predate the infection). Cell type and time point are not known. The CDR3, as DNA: TGCGCCAGCAGCTGGCGGGACCGATCCTACGAGCAGTACTTC. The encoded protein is CASSWRDRSYEQYF.